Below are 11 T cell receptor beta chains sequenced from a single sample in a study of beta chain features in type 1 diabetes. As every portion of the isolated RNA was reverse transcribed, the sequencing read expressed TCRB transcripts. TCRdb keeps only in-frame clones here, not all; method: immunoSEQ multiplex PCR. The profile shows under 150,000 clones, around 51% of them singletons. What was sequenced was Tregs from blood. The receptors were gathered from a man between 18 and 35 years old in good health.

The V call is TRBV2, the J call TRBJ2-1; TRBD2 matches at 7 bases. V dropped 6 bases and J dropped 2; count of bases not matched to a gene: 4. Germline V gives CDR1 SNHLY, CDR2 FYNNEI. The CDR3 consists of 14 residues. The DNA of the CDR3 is TGTGCCAGCAGAACAGCGGGAACCTACAATGAGCAGTTCTTC. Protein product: CASRTAGTYNEQFF. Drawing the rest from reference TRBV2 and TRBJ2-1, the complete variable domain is EPEVTQTPSHQVTQMGQEVILRCVPISNHLYFYWYRQILGQKVEFLVSFYNNEISEKSEIFDDQFSVERPDGSNFTLKIRSTKLEDSAMYFCASRTAGTYNEQFFGPGTRLTVL.

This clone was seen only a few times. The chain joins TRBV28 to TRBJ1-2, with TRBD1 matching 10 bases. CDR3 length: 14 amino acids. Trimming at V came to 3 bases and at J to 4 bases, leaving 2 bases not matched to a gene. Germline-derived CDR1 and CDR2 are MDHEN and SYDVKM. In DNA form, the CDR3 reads TGTGCCAGCAGTTTGGACAGGGGGAGCTATGGCTACACCTTC. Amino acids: CASSLDRGSYGYTF.

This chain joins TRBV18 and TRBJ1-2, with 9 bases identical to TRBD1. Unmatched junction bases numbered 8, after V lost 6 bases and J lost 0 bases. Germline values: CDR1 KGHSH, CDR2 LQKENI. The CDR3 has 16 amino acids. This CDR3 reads CASSAGTGTTNYGYTF. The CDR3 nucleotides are TGTGCCAGCTCCGCCGGGACAGGGACGACTAACTATGGCTACACCTTC.

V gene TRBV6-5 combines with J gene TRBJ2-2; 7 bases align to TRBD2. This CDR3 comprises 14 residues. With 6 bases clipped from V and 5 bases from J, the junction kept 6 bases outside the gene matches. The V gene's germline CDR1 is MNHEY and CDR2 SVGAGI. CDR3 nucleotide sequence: TGTGCCAGCAGGGCGGGAGCGGAAACCGGGGAGCTGTTTTTT. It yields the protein CASRAGAETGELFF.

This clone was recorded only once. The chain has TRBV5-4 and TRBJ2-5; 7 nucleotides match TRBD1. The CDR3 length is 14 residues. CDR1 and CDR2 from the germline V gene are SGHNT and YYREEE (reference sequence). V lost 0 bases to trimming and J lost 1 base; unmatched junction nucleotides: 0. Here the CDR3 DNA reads TGTGCCAGCAGCTTGGACAGGGGCCAAGAGACCCAGTACTTC. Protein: CASSLDRGQETQYF.

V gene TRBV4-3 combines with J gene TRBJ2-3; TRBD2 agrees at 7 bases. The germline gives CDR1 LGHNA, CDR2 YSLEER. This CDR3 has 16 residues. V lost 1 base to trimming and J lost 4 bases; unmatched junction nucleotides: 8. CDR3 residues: CASSQVLGGSPDTQYF. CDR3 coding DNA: TGCGCCAGCAGCCAAGTCCTCGGCGGGAGCCCAGATACGCAGTATTTT.

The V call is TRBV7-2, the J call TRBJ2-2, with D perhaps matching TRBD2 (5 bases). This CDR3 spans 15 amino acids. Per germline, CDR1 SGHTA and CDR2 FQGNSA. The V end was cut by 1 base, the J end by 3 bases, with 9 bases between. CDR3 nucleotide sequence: TGTGCCAGCAGCTTAGACGGGGTACACACCGGGGAGCTGTTTTTT. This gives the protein CASSLDGVHTGELFF.

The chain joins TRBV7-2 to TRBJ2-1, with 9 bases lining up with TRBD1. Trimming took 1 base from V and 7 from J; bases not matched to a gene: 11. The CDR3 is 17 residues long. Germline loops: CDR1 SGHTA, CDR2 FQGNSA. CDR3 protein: CASSLGIPGTGLNEQFF. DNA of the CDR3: TGTGCCAGCAGCTTAGGGATTCCCGGGACAGGGTTGAATGAGCAGTTCTTC.

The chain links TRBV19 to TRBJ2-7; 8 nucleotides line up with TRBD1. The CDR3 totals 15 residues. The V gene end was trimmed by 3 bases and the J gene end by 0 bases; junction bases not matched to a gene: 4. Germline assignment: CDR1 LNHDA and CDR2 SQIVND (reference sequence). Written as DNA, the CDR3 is TGTGCCAGTAGTATTAGGACAGGGCCCTCCTACGAGCAGTACTTC. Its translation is CASSIRTGPSYEQYF.

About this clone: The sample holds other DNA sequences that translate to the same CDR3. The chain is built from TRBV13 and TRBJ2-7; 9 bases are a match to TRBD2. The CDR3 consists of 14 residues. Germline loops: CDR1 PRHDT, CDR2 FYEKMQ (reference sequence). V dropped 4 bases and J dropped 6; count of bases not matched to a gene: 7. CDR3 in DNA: TGTGCCAGCAGCTCGCGGACTAGCGCCCCCGAGCAGTACTTC. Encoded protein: CASSSRTSAPEQYF.

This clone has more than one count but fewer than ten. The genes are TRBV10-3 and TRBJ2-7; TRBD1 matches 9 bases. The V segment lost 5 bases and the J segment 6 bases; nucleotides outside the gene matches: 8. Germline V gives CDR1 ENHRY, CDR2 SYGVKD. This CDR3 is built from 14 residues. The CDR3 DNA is TGTGCCATCAGTACTTACAGGGGGCGCGGCGAGCAGTACTTC. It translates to CAISTYRGRGEQYF.